The T cell receptor beta chain described here comes from a study of blood T cell repertoires in COVID-19. Sequencing used immunoSEQ multiplex PCR; TCRdb keeps in-frame clones, though not all of them. The table lists tens of thousands of clones, roughly 71% of them singletons, with approximately 30% in the top ten. The V gene's germline CDR1 is KGHDR and CDR2 SFDVKD. The CDR3 runs to 18 residues. Losses at the gene ends were 4 bases for V and 1 base for J; bases not matched to a gene: 7. The V gene is TRBV24-1, the J gene TRBJ2-2; TRBD2 matches at 11 bases. The TCR was taken from a human donor in a cohort sampled during active COVID-19. Specimen: peripheral blood. The CDR3 loop reads CATSDAGLAGRNTGELFF. The CDR3 bases are TGTGCCACCAGTGACGCTGGACTAGCGGGCCGGAACACCGGGGAGCTGTTTTTT.